The clone carrying this TCR beta chain was seen ten or more times. This sample stems from a study of CD8+CD57+ T cells in acquired aplastic anemia. Profiling of TCR beta VDJ combinations and CDR3 sequences used genomic DNA as template. MiXCR was run by TCRdb on the reads, yielding one entry per CDR3 protein. In the table there are 62,000 or so distinct CDR3 sequences, 50% to 55% of which are singletons. V was shortened by 1 base and J by 2 bases, with 11 bases between the two germline ends. The CDR3 is 15 residues long. Per germline, CDR1 SGHAT and CDR2 FQNNGV. Material: sorted CD4+, CD8+, or CD8+CD57+ T cells (not recorded which) from PBMCs. This chain connects TRBV11-2 to TRBJ2-5; D is undetermined. The receptor was derived from a human donor in good health, serving as a control. The chain's CDR3 is CASSLVMTSQETQYF. In DNA, the CDR3 is TGTGCCAGCAGCTTAGTTATGACATCTCAAGAGACCCAGTACTTC. The variable domain in full, completed from reference TRBV11-2 and TRBJ2-5, reads EAGVAQSPRYKIIEKRQSVAFWCNPISGHATLYWYQQILGQGPKLLIQFQNNGVVDDSQLPKDRFSAERLKGVDSTLKIQPAKLEDSAVYLCASSLVMTSQETQYFGPGTRLLVL.